Here is one T cell receptor (beta chain) with its context. Deletions cut 5 bases from V and 9 bases from J, with 14 bases between. The CDR3 sequence is 12 residues long. CDR1 MNHNY and CDR2 SVGAGI come from the germline V gene (reference sequence). This specimen comes from a study of shared clonotypes between healthy human individuals. Repertoires were generated with immunoSEQ multiplex PCR, while TCRdb's copy carries only in-frame clones and drops some. This repertoire shows over 2 million clones, 95% found once; its top ten account for under 0.15%. This sequence joins TRBV6-6 and TRBJ2-7; tentative D call: TRBD2 (5 bases). This clonotype was obtained from a man aged 18-30 years in good health. Source material: naive CD4+ T cells sorted from blood. This sample's subset: CD45RA+ positively selected. As DNA, the CDR3 is TGTGCCAGCAGTCAACTAGGACCAAGGCAGTACTTC. The encoded protein is CASSQLGPRQYF.